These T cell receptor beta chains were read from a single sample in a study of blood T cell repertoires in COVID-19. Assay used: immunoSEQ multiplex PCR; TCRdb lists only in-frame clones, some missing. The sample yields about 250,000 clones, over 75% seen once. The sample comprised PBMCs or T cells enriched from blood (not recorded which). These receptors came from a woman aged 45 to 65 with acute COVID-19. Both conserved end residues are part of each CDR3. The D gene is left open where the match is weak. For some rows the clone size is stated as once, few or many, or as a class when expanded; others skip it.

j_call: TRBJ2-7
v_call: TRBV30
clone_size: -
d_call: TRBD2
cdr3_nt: TGTGCCTGGAGAACTAGCGGGGGGGCGGGTGAGCAGTACTTC
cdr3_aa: CAWRTSGGAGEQYF

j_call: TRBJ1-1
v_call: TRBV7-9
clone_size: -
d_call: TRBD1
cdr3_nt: TGTGCCACGCCGGACAGGGAGAACACTGAAGCTTTCTTT
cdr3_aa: CATPDRENTEAFF

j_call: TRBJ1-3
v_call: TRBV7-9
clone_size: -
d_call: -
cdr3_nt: TGTGCCAGCAGCTTACGGGGATTGGAAGGAAACACCATATATTTT
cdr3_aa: CASSLRGLEGNTIYF

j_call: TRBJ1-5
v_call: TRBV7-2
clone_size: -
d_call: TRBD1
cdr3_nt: TGTGCCAGCAGCTTATGGCAGGGGGCCAATCAGCCCCAGCATTTT
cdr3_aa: CASSLWQGANQPQHF

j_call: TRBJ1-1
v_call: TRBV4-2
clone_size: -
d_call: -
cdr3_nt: TGTGCCAGCAGCCAAGACGGCAGGGTTCGCTCTATCGCTGAAGCTTTCTTT
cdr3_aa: CASSQDGRVRSIAEAFF

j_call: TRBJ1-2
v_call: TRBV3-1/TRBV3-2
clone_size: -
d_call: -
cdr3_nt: TGTGCCAGCAGCCAAGATGGGTTCAGGGGCGGGTATGGCTACACCTTC
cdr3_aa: CASSQDGFRGGYGYTF

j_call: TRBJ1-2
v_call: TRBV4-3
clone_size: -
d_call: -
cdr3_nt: TGCGCCAGCAGCCAATCCAACTTTCAGGTCTCCTATGGCTACACCTTC
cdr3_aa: CASSQSNFQVSYGYTF

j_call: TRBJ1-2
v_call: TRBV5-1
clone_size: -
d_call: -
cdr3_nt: TGCGCCAGCACCCGGGACAATGACTATGGCTACACCTTC
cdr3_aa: CASTRDNDYGYTF

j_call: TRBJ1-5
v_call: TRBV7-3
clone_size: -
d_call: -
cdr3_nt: TGTGCCAGCACCCTACCTAGTCATCAGCCCCAGCATTTT
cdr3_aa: CASTLPSHQPQHF

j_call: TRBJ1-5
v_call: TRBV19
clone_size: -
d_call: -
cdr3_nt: TGTGCCAGTAGTATGACCCTCCAGGCGACTCAGCCCCAGCATTTT
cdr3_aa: CASSMTLQATQPQHF

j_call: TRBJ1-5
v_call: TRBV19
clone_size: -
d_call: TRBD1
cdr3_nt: TGTGCCAGTAGTATAGTGTTTTACGGGACAGGTAATCAGCCCCAGCATTTT
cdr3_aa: CASSIVFYGTGNQPQHF

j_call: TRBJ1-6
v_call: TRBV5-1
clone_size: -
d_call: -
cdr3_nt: TGCGCCAGCAGCTTGACAGGGCTTTTGACACCCCTCCACTTT
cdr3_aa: CASSLTGLLTPLHF

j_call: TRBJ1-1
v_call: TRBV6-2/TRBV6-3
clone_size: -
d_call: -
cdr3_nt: TGTGCCAGCAGTACGAGACAGGCGCGGAACACTGAAGCTTTCTTT
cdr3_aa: CASSTRQARNTEAFF

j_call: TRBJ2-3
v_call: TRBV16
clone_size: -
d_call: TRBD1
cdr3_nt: TGTGCCAGCAGCCAACTCACAGGGGGTGAAGATACGCAGTATTTT
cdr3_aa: CASSQLTGGEDTQYF

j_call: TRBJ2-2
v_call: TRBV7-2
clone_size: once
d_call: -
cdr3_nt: TGTGCCAGCAGCTCCGGACAGATTTACACCGGGGAGCTGTTTTTT
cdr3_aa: CASSSGQIYTGELFF

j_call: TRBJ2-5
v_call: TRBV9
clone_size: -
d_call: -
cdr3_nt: TGTGCCAGCAGCGTGCCTTTGACTAGTTTCGAGACCCAGTACTTC
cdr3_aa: CASSVPLTSFETQYF

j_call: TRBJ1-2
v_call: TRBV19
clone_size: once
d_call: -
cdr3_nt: TGTGCCAGTAGTATGGGGGACATTACTAACTATGGCTACACCTTC
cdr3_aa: CASSMGDITNYGYTF

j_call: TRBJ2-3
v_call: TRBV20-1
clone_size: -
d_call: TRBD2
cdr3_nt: TGCAGTGCTAGTGTGGTAGCGGGGAGGACAGATACGCAGTATTTT
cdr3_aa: CSASVVAGRTDTQYF

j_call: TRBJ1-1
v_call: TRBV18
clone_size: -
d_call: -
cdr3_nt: TGTGCCAGCTCACCACCCAGTACTCAGAGGCGTCGAGCTTTCTTT
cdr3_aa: CASSPPSTQRRRAFF

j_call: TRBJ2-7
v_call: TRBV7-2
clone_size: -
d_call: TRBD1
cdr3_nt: TGTGCCAGCAGCTTCCGGGACAGCTCCTACGAGCAGTACTTC
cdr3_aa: CASSFRDSSYEQYF

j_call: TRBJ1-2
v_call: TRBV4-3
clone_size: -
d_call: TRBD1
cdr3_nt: TGCGCCAGCAGCCCCAGGGGGCAGACTAACTATGGCTACACCTTC
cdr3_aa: CASSPRGQTNYGYTF

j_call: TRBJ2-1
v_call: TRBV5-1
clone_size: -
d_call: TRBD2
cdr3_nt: TGCGCCAGCAGCTTACTAGCGGGGTCTTCCTACAATGAGCAGTTCTTC
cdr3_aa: CASSLLAGSSYNEQFF

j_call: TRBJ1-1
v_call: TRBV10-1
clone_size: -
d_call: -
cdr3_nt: TGCGCCAGCAGTGAGTCGCAGGGTGTTATCGCTTTCTTT
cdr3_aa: CASSESQGVIAFF

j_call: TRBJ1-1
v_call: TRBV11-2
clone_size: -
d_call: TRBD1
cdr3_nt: TGTGCCAGCAGCTCCGACAGGGTTCACGCTGAAGCTTTCTTT
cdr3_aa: CASSSDRVHAEAFF

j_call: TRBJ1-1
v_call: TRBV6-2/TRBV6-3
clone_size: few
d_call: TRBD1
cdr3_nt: TGTGCCAGCAGCGACAGGGCGAACACTGAAGCTTTCTTT
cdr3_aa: CASSDRANTEAFF

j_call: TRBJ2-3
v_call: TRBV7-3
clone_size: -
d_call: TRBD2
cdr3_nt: TGTGCCAGCAGCTTGAGCGGGGGGTACAGCACAGATACGCAGTATTTT
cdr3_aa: CASSLSGGYSTDTQYF

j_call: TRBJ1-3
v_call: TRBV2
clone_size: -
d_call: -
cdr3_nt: TGTGCCAGCGGGGACAACGGAAACACCATATATTTT
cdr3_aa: CASGDNGNTIYF